Listed below are T cell receptor beta chains from one sample, sequenced in a study of beta chain features in type 1 diabetes. Only in-frame clones appear in the TCRdb table, and some are missing; sequencing was by immunoSEQ multiplex PCR. Seen here are some 300,000 clones, around 7.8% observed once, and the top ten hold over 0.8%. Sequenced: central memory CD4+ T cells from blood. The receptor source for this set is a young woman in good health. Both conserved end residues are part of each CDR3. The order of the fields is V gene, J gene, clone size, D gene, CDR3 DNA, CDR3 protein. A D gene is named only where the DNA matches it firmly. Expanded clones are given a class, and other clones once, few, many or no size at all.

TRBV6-6	TRBJ1-5	many	NA	TGTGCCAGCGTCAAGACATCAGGGTACGATCAGCCCCAGCATTTT	CASVKTSGYDQPQHF
TRBV5-1	TRBJ1-1	few	NA	TGCGCCAGCAGCCCCGTCTTGGCAAGTGGCACTGAAGCTTTCTTT	CASSPVLASGTEAFF
TRBV7-9	TRBJ2-1	NA	TRBD1	TGTGCCAGCAGCTCGGACAGGGTTCGTATTGAGCAGTTCTTC	CASSSDRVRIEQFF
TRBV28	TRBJ2-3	few	NA	TGTGCCAGCAGTTTCCACGACGGCACAGATACGCAGTATTTT	CASSFHDGTDTQYF
TRBV7-2	TRBJ1-2	NA	TRBD1	TGTGCCAGCAGCTTGCCCGGGACAGGGAATGGCTACACCTTC	CASSLPGTGNGYTF
TRBV30	TRBJ2-5	few	NA	TGTGCCTGGAGTGTATCGCAAGAGACCCAGTACTTC	CAWSVSQETQYF
TRBV29-1	TRBJ1-2	NA	NA	TGCAGCGCTGGTTCAGGGTATGGCTACACCTTC	CSAGSGYGYTF
TRBV19	TRBJ2-7	few	NA	TGTGCCAGTAGTAGGTGGGACGAGCAGTACTTC	CASSRWDEQYF
TRBV7-2	TRBJ2-2	few	NA	TGTGCCAGCAACAACCAGTATCAGACCGGGGAGCTGTTTTTT	CASNNQYQTGELFF
TRBV30	TRBJ1-1	NA	NA	TGTGCCTGGAGTCGGTCTTTGAACACTGAAGCTTTCTTT	CAWSRSLNTEAFF
TRBV7-2	TRBJ1-6	many	NA	TGTGCCAGCAGCTTAGACGGCCTAAAGCCCCTCCACTTT	CASSLDGLKPLHF
TRBV2	TRBJ2-5	few	NA	TGTGCCAGCAGTGTAGTTTGGGGAGAGACCCAGTACTTC	CASSVVWGETQYF
TRBV18	TRBJ1-6	few	NA	TGTGCCAGCTCACCGGACCTCATTTCACCCCTCCACTTT	CASSPDLISPLHF
TRBV9	TRBJ2-1	few	TRBD1	TGTGCCAGCAGCGCACGACAGGGGTCGATAGTAGGCAATGAGCAGTTCTTC	CASSARQGSIVGNEQFF
TRBV5-1	TRBJ2-1	few	TRBD1	TGCGCCAGCAGCTTGGCGGGACAGCCAACCCCAAACAATGAGCAGTTCTTC	CASSLAGQPTPNNEQFF
TRBV5-1	TRBJ1-6	NA	NA	TGCGCCAGCAGGGATCTACTCAATTCACCCCTCCACTTT	CASRDLLNSPLHF
TRBV6-5	TRBJ2-1	many	NA	TGTGCCAGCAGTTACTCGTTAGAATACAATGAGCAGTTCTTC	CASSYSLEYNEQFF
TRBV7-2	TRBJ2-2	NA	TRBD1	TGTGCCAGCAGCTGGGCAGGGGGCACCGGGGAGCTGTTTTTT	CASSWAGGTGELFF
TRBV5-1	TRBJ2-7	NA	NA	TGCGCCAGCAGCTTAGGGCCCCAGGGTAGTGGGAGTGGCGAGCAGTACTTC	CASSLGPQGSGSGEQYF
TRBV7-2	TRBJ1-2	NA	NA	TGTGCCAGCAGCTTAGGGTTGGCAGGTCGGAGCTACACCTTC	CASSLGLAGRSYTF
TRBV27	TRBJ1-1	few	NA	TGTGCCAGCAGTTTATGGGGTGGAAGGGCCGAAGCTTTCTTT	CASSLWGGRAEAFF
TRBV11-1	TRBJ1-5	many	TRBD1	TGTGCCAGTACCGCTCAAAGACAGGGGGCCGGCAATCAGCCCCAGCATTTT	CASTAQRQGAGNQPQHF
TRBV7-8	TRBJ1-1	NA	NA	TGTGCCAGCAGCCCGGGCCCAGGCACTGAAGCTTTCTTT	CASSPGPGTEAFF
TRBV7-2	TRBJ2-4	many	NA	TGTGCCAGCAGCCCACAGGCGCACATAGCCAAAAACATTCAGTACTTC	CASSPQAHIAKNIQYF
TRBV7-2	TRBJ2-1	few	TRBD1	TGTGCCAGCAGCCCCACCGCAGGGGGATACAATGAGCAGTTCTTC	CASSPTAGGYNEQFF
TRBV7-3	TRBJ2-2	few	TRBD2	TGTGCCAGCAGACGGGGGGTACTCACCGGGGAGCTGTTTTTT	CASRRGVLTGELFF
TRBV5-5	TRBJ1-2	many	NA	TGTGCCAGCAGCCCCCTCGGCTATGGCTACACCTTC	CASSPLGYGYTF
TRBV2	TRBJ2-6	NA	NA	TGTGCCAGTGGGGGCCAGGCTGGCGGGGCCAACGTCCTGACTTTC	CASGGQAGGANVLTF
TRBV30	TRBJ1-4	few	NA	TGTGCCTGGAGTGTGAAGGGGAGGAATGAAAAACTGTTTTTT	CAWSVKGRNEKLFF
TRBV10-3	TRBJ1-2	many	NA	TGTGCCATCAGTGAGGGGACCGTAGATAACTATGGCTACACCTTC	CAISEGTVDNYGYTF
TRBV9	TRBJ2-3	many	NA	TGTGCCAGCGGAGGGGGTGGGCTTGCACGCACAGATACGCAGTATTTT	CASGGGGLARTDTQYF
TRBV27	TRBJ1-1	few	TRBD1	TGTGCCAGCAGTTTACAGGGACAGGGTCTTAAAGGAGCTTTCTTT	CASSLQGQGLKGAFF
TRBV7-9	TRBJ2-5	few	NA	TGTGCCAGCAGCTTATCTCTTGGGGAGACCCAGTACTTC	CASSLSLGETQYF
TRBV2	TRBJ2-5	NA	NA	TGTGCCAGCAACGTTTATGGTCGAGAGACCCAGTACTTC	CASNVYGRETQYF
TRBV6-5	TRBJ1-5	NA	NA	TGTGCCAGCACCGGCCACGGGGGCCTCGATCAGCCCCAGCATTTT	CASTGHGGLDQPQHF
TRBV5-1	TRBJ2-1	few	TRBD2	TGCGCCAGCCGAACGGGAGCTAGCGGGAGTCTAAATGAGCAGTTCTTC	CASRTGASGSLNEQFF
TRBV19	TRBJ1-5	many	NA	TGTGCCAGTAGTACCGGGGGTTATCAGCCCCAGCATTTT	CASSTGGYQPQHF
TRBV15	TRBJ2-3	NA	TRBD1	TGTGCCACCGGAATAAGACAGGGCGCAGATACGCAGTATTTT	CATGIRQGADTQYF
TRBV5-1	TRBJ1-1	NA	NA	TGCGCCAGCAGCTTGCAGGAGACTGAAGCTTTCTTT	CASSLQETEAFF
TRBV28	TRBJ1-2	many	TRBD1	TGTGCCAGCAGGACGACAGGGTATGGCTACACCTTC	CASRTTGYGYTF
TRBV10-3	TRBJ2-7	NA	TRBD2	TGTGCCAATTCACTAGCGGGAGAGGACGAGCAGTACTTC	CANSLAGEDEQYF
TRBV25-1	TRBJ2-3	many	NA	TGTGCCAGCAGTGGGCCATCAGGGAGCACAGATACGCAGTATTTT	CASSGPSGSTDTQYF
TRBV6-1	TRBJ1-5	NA	NA	TGTGCCAGCAGTGAAGAAGACATTAGGCAGCCCCAGCATTTT	CASSEEDIRQPQHF
TRBV23-1	TRBJ1-3	many	NA	TGCGCCACCCTTCCCGGAAACACCATATATTTT	CATLPGNTIYF
TRBV4-3	TRBJ2-2	NA	TRBD2	TGCGCCAGCAGCCGAGGGGAGGGTTCGGCCGGGGAGCTGTTTTTT	CASSRGEGSAGELFF
TRBV25-1	TRBJ2-1	NA	TRBD2	TGTGCCAGCACCCCGGCCGGGACTAGTTTCCATGAGCAGTTCTTC	CASTPAGTSFHEQFF
TRBV7-2	TRBJ2-7	NA	NA	TGTGCCAGCACCTATCAGGGGATATCCTACGAGCAGTACTTC	CASTYQGISYEQYF
TRBV5-6	TRBJ2-6	NA	NA	TGTGCCAGCAGCTTGCTTAAAGGGGATCACTGGGCCAACGTCCTGACTTTC	CASSLLKGDHWANVLTF
TRBV14	TRBJ2-7	few	NA	TGTGCCAGCAGCCAAGGGGTAGGGGGTTCCTACGAGCAGTACTTC	CASSQGVGGSYEQYF
TRBV9	TRBJ1-2	NA	NA	TGTGCCAGCAGCCCCTCCGGGGGGGGAAACTATGGCTACACCTTC	CASSPSGGGNYGYTF
TRBV6-1	TRBJ1-4	few	NA	TGTGCCAGCACCCGCGAGGGGAATAATGAAAAACTGTTTTTT	CASTREGNNEKLFF
TRBV30	TRBJ1-2	few	NA	TGTGCCTGGAGGAGAGACGGCCATTATGGCTACACCTTC	CAWRRDGHYGYTF
TRBV6-1	TRBJ2-2	few	TRBD1	TGTGCCAGCATGCGGACAGGGTCCACCGGGGAGCTGTTTTTT	CASMRTGSTGELFF
TRBV6-1	TRBJ2-5	few	TRBD2	TGTGCCAGCAGTGGCCCTCCGGGGGGGATGAGGACCGAGACCCAGTACTTC	CASSGPPGGMRTETQYF
TRBV7-2	TRBJ2-7	few	NA	TGTGCCAGCAGCGCGGACTGGAACTCCTACGAGCAGTACTTC	CASSADWNSYEQYF
TRBV5-1	TRBJ2-1	NA	TRBD2	TGCGCCAGCAGCTTGGCACTAGCGGGGGGCGAGCAGTTCTTC	CASSLALAGGEQFF
TRBV7-2	TRBJ2-3	few	TRBD1	TGTGCCAGCAGCTTTGGCCTCAGGGGGGATACGCAGTATTTT	CASSFGLRGDTQYF
TRBV19	TRBJ2-6	NA	NA	TGTGCCAGTAGTTCCCGGTTGTCTGGGGCCAACGTCCTGACTTTC	CASSSRLSGANVLTF
TRBV7-2	TRBJ2-1	few	NA	TGTGCCAGCAGCTTAGCAACCACCAATTACAATGAGCAGTTCTTC	CASSLATTNYNEQFF